Sequencing of this TCR beta chain was carried out in a study of pediatric ulcerative colitis. Study-wide points: Acute severe colitis showed lower rectal diversity from clonal expansions.

Some clones are missing from TCRdb's copy, which holds only in-frame ones; the method was immunoSEQ multiplex PCR. The sample holds some 14,000 clones, 80% to 90% seen once. To note about this clone: As yet, its antigen is unknown.

V lost 4 bases and J lost 2, with 25 bases in between. The CDR3 is 18 amino acids. The germline V gene has CDR1 SGHDT and CDR2 YYEEEE. Material for sequencing was blood. The TCR was taken from a boy younger than 18 with moderate ulcerative colitis. The chain combines TRBV5-6 with TRBJ2-7; TRBD2 might be the D (6 bases). CDR3 in DNA: TGTGCCAGCAGCCCTAGAGCCTGGACTGGCGGGAAACCCTACGAGCAGTACTTC. Translated: CASSPRAWTGGKPYEQYF.